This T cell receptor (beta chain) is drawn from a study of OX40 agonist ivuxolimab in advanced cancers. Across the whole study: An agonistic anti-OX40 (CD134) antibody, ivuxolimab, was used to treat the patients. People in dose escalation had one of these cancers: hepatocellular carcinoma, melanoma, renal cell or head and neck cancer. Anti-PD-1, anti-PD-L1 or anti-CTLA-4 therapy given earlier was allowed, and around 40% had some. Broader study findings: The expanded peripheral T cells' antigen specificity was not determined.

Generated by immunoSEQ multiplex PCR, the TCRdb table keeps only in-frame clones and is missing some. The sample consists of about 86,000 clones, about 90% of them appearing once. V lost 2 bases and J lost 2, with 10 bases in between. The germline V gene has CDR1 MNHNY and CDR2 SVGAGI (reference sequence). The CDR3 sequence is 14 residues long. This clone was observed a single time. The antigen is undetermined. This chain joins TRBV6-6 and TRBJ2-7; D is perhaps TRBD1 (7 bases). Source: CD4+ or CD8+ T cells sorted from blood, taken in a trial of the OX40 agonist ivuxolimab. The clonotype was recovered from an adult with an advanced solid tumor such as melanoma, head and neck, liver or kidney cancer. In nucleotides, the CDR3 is TGTGCCAGCAGTTACGCGGGACAGACCTACGAGCAGTACTTC. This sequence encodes CASSYAGQTYEQYF.